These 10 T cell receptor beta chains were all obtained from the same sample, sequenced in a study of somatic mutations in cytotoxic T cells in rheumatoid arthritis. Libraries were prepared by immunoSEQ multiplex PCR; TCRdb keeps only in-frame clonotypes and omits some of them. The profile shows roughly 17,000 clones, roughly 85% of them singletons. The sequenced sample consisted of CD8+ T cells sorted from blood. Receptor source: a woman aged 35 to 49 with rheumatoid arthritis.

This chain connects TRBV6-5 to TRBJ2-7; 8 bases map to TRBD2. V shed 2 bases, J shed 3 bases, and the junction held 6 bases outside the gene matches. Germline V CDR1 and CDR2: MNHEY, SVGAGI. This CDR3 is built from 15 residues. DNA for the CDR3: TGTGCCAGCAGTTACGGCAGCGGGGGCTTCTACGAGCAGTACTTC. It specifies CASSYGSGGFYEQYF.

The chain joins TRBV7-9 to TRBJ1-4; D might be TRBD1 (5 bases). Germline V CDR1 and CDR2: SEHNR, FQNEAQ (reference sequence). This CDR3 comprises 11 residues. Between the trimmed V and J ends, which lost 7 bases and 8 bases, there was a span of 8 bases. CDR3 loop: CASIRTEKLFF. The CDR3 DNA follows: TGTGCCAGCATCCGGACAGAAAAACTGTTTTTT. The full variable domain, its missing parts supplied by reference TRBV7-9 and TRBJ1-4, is DTGVSQNPRHKITKRGQNVTFRCDPISEHNRLYWYRQTLGQGPEFLTYFQNEAQLEKSRLLSDRFSAERPKGSFSTLEIQRTEQGDSAMYLCASIRTEKLFFGSGTQLSVL.

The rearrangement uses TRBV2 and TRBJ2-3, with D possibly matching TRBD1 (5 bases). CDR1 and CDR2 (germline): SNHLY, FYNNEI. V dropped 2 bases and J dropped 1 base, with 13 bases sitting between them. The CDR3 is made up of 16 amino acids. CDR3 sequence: CASSETAGWGTDTQYF. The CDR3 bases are TGTGCCAGCAGTGAAACGGCAGGGTGGGGCACAGATACGCAGTATTTT. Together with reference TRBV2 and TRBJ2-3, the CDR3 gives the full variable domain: EPEVTQTPSHQVTQMGQEVILRCVPISNHLYFYWYRQILGQKVEFLVSFYNNEISEKSEIFDDQFSVERPDGSNFTLKIRSTKLEDSAMYFCASSETAGWGTDTQYFGPGTRLTVL.

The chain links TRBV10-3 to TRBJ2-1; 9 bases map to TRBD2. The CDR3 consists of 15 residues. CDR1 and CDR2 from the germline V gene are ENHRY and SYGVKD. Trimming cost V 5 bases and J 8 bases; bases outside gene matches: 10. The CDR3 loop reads CAISPGTSRGDEQFF. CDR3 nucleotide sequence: TGTGCCATCAGTCCCGGGACTAGCAGGGGAGATGAGCAGTTCTTC.

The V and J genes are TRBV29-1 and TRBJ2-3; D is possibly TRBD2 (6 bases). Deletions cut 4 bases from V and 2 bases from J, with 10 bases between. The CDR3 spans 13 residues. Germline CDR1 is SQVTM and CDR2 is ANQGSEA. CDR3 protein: CSVGSGPTDTQYF. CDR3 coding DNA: TGCAGCGTTGGTAGCGGTCCCACAGATACGCAGTATTTT.

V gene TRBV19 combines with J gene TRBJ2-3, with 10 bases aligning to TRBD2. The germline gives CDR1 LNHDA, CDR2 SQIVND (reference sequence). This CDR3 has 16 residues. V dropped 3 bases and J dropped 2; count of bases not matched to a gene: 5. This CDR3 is CASSMLAGAPTDTQYF. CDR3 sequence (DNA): TGTGCCAGTAGTATGCTAGCGGGAGCCCCCACAGATACGCAGTATTTT.

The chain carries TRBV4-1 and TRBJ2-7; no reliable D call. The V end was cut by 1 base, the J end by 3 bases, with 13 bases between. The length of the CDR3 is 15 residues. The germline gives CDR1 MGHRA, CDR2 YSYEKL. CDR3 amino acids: CASSQGRSSFYEQYF. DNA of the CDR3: TGCGCCAGCAGCCAAGGCAGGTCCAGCTTCTACGAGCAGTACTTC.

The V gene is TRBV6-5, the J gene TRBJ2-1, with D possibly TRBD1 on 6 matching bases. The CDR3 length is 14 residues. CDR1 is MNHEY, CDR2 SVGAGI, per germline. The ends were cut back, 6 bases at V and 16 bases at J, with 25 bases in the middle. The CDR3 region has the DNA TGTGCCAGCAGCCACGGACAGATCGAGGGACCAATCTTCTTC. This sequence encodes CASSHGQIEGPIFF.

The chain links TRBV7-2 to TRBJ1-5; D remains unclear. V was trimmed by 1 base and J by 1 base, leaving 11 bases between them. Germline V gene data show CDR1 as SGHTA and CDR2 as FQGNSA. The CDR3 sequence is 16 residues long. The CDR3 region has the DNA TGTGCCAGCAGCTTAGATTACAGCCTGAGCAATCAGCCCCAGCATTTT. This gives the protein CASSLDYSLSNQPQHF.

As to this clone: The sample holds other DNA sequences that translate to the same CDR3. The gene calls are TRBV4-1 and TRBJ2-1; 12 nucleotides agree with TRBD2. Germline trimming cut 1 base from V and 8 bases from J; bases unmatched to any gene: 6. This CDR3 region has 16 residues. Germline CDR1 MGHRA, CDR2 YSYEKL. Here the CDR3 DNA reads TGCGCCAGCAGCCAAGGTCTAGCGGGGGGGCCCGATGAGCAGTTCTTC. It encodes CASSQGLAGGPDEQFF.